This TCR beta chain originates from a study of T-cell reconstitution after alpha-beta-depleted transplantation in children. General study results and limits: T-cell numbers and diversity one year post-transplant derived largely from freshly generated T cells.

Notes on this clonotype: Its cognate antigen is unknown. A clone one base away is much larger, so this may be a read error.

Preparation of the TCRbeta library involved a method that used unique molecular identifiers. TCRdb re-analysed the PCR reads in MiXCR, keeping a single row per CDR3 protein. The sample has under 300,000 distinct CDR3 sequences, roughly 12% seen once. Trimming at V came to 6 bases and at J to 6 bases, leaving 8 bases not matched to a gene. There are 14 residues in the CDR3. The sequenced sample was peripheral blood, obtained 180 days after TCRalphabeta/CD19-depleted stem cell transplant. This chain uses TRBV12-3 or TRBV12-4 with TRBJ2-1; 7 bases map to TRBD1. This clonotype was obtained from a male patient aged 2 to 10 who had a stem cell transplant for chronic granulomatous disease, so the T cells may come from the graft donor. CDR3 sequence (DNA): TGTGCCAGCAGCACGGGACAGCCTTGCAATGAGCAGTTCTTC. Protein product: CASSTGQPCNEQFF.